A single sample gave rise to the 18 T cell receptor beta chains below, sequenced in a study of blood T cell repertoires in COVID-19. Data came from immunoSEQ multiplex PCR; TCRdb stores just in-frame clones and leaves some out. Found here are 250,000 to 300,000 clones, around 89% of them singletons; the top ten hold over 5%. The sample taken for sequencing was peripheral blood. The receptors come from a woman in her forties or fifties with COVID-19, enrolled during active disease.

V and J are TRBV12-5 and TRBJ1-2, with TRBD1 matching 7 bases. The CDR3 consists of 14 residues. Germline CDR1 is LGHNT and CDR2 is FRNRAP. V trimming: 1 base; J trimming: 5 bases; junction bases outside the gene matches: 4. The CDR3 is CASGLAGTAYGYTF. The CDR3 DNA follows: TGTGCTAGTGGTTTGGCCGGGACAGCGTATGGCTACACCTTC.

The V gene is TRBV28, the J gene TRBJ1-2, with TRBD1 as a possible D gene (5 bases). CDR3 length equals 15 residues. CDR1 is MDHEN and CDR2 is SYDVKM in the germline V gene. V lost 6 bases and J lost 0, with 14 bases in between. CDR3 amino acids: CASSPPWGANYGYTF. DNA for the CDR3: TGTGCCAGCAGCCCGCCATGGGGGGCTAACTATGGCTACACCTTC.

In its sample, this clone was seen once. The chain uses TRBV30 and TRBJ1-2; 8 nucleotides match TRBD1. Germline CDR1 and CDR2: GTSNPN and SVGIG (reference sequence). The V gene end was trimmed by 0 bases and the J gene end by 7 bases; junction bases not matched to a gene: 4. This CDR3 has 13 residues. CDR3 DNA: TGTGCCTGGAGTGTGAGAGACAGGGGTGGCTACACCTTC. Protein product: CAWSVRDRGGYTF. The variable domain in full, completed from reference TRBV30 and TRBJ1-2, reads SQTIHQWPATLVQPVGSPLSLECTVEGTSNPNLYWYRQAAGRGLQLLFYSVGIGQISSEVPQNLSASRPQDRQFILSSKKLLLSDSGFYLCAWSVRDRGGYTFGSGTRLTVV.

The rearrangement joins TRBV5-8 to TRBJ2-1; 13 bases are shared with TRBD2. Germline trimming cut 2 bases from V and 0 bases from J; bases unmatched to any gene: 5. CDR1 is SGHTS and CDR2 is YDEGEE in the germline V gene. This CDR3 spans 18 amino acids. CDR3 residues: CASSFLTSGRASYNEQFF. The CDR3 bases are TGTGCCAGCAGCTTCTTAACTAGCGGGAGGGCCTCCTACAATGAGCAGTTCTTC.

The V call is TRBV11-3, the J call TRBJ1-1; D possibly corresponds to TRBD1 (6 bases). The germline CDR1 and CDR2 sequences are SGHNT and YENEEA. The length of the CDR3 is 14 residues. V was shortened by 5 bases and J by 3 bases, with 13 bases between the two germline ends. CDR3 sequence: CASSKQGRHTEAFF. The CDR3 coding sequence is TGTGCCAGCAGCAAACAGGGAAGGCACACTGAAGCTTTCTTT.

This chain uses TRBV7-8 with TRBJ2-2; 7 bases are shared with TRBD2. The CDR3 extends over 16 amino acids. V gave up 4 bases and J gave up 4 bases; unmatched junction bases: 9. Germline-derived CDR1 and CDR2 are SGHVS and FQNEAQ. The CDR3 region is CASSSRGVAVTGELFF. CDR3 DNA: TGTGCCAGCAGCTCCCGGGGGGTGGCGGTCACCGGGGAGCTGTTTTTT.

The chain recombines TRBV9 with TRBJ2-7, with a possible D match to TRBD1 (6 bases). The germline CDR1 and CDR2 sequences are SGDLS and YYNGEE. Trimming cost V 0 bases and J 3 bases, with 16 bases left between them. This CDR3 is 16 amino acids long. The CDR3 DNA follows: TGTGCCAGCAGCGTAGCCGTCGGCAGGGGCTTCTACGAGCAGTACTTC. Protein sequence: CASSVAVGRGFYEQYF.

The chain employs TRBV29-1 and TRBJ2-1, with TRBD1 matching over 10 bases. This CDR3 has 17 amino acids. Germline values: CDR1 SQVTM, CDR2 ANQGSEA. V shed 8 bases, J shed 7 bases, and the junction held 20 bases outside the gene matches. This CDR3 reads CSLLTPLPGQGRNEQFF. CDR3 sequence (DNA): TGCAGCCTACTCACCCCCTTACCGGGACAGGGGAGAAATGAGCAGTTCTTC.

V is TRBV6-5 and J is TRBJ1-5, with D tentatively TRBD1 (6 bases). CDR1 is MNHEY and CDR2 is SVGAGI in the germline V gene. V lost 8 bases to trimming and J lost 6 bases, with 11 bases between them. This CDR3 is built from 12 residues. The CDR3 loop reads CASWRGGQPQHF. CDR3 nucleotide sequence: TGTGCCAGCTGGAGAGGGGGTCAGCCCCAGCATTTT.

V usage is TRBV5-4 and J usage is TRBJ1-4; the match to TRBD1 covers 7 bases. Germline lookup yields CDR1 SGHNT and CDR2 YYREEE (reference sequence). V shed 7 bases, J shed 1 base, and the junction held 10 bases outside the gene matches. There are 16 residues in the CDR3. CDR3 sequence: CASHDRDGRTNEKLFF. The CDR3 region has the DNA TGTGCCAGCCATGACAGGGACGGGAGAACTAATGAAAAACTGTTTTTT. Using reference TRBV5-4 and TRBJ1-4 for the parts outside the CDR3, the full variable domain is ETGVTQSPTHLIKTRGQQVTLRCSSQSGHNTVSWYQQALGQGPQFIFQYYREEENGRGNFPPRFSGLQFPNYSSELNVNALELDDSALYLCASHDRDGRTNEKLFFGSGTQLSVL.

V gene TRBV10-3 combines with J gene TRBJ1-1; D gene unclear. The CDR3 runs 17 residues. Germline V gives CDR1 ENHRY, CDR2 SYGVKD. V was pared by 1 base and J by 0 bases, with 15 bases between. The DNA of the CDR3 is TGTGCCATCAGTGAGTGGGCAGAAAGTTTAATGAACACTGAAGCTTTCTTT. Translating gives CAISEWAESLMNTEAFF.

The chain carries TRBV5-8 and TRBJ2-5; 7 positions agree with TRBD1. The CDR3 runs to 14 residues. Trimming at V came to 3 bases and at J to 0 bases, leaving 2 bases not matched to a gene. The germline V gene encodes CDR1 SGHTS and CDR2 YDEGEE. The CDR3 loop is CASSWGQHQETQYF. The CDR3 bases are TGTGCCAGCAGCTGGGGACAGCACCAAGAGACCCAGTACTTC.

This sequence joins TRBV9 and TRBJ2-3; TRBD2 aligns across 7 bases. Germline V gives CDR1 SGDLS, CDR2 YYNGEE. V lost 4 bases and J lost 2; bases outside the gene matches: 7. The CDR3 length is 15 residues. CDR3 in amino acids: CASSSRAGTTDTQYF. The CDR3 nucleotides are TGTGCCAGCAGCTCGCGAGCGGGAACCACAGATACGCAGTATTTT.

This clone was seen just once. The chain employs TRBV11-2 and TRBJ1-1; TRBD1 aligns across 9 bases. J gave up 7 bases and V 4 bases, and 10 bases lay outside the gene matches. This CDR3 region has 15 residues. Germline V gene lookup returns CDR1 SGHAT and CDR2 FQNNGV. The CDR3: CASSSRQGERFEAFF. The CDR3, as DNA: TGTGCCAGCAGCTCACGACAGGGGGAGAGGTTTGAAGCTTTCTTT.

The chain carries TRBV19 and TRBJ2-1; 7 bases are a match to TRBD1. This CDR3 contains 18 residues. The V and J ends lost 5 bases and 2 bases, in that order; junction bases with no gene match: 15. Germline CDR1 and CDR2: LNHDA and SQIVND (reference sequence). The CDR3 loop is CASSRQMRTGTTYNEQFF. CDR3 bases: TGTGCCAGTAGTCGCCAAATGAGGACAGGAACCACCTACAATGAGCAGTTCTTC.

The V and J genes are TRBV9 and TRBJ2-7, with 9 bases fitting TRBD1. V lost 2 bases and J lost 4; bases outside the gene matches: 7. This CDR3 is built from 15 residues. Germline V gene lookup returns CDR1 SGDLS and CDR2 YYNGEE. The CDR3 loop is CASSVGGQGSYEQYF. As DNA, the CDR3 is TGTGCCAGCAGCGTGGGCGGACAGGGGTCTTACGAGCAGTACTTC.

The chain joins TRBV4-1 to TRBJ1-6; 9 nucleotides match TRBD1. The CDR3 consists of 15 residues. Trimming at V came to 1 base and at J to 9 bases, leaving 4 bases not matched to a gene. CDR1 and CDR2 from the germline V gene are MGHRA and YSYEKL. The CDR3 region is CASSQVGTGSSPLHF. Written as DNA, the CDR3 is TGCGCCAGCAGCCAAGTAGGGACAGGGAGTTCACCCCTCCACTTT.

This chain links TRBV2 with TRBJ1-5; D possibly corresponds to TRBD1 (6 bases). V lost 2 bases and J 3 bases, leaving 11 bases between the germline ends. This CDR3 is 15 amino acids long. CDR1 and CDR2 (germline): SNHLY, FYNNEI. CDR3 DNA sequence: TGTGCCAGCAGTGAAAGGGGGAGCACCAATCAGCCCCAGCATTTT. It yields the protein CASSERGSTNQPQHF.